This T cell receptor beta chain comes out of a study of CD8 T cells in Susac syndrome. RNA was extracted with the RNeasy kit, and a quantity of about 0.45 to 1 ug was reverse transcribed using random hexamers. TCRdb called the immunoSEQ multiplex PCR reads again in MiXCR, with one record for every CDR3 protein. Of roughly 200,000 distinct CDR3 sequences listed, 95% are singletons. Sequencing used CD4+ T cells from PBMCs. This receptor was identified in a human donor in good health.

The CDR3 loop reads CASSSVASGSNGDEQFF. The CDR3 coding sequence is TGTGCCAGCTCATCGGTCGCCAGCGGGAGTAACGGGGATGAGCAGTTCTTC. The chain joins TRBV18 to TRBJ2-1; 8 nucleotides line up with TRBD2. Germline loops: CDR1 KGHSH, CDR2 LQKENI. The CDR3 contains 17 residues. V was pared by 5 bases and J by 8 bases, with 17 bases of the junction left unmatched. Drawing the rest from reference TRBV18 and TRBJ2-1, the complete variable domain is NAGVMQNPRHLVRRRGQEARLRCSPMKGHSHVYWYRQLPEEGLKFMVYLQKENIIDESGMPKERFSAEFPKEGPSILRIQQVVRGDSAAYFCASSSVASGSNGDEQFFGPGTRLTVL.